These 28 T cell receptor beta chains share one sample of origin, sequenced in a study of CD8 T cells in Susac syndrome. RNA was extracted with the RNeasy kit, and a quantity of about 0.45 to 1 ug was reverse transcribed using random hexamers. TCRdb reanalysed the immunoSEQ multiplex PCR reads using MiXCR and keeps one entry per CDR3 protein. The sample lists some 180,000 distinct CDR3 sequences; just under 95% were seen once. The material sequenced was CD4+ T cells from PBMCs. These TCRs come from a human donor with Susac syndrome.

The chain combines TRBV9 with TRBJ2-3; D possibly corresponds to TRBD2 (5 bases). V shed 0 bases and J shed 2 bases, with 10 bases lying between them. The germline gives CDR1 SGDLS, CDR2 YYNGEE. The length of the CDR3 is 15 residues. This CDR3 reads CASSVGFGDTDTQYF. The CDR3 DNA sequence: TGTGCCAGCAGCGTAGGGTTCGGGGACACAGATACGCAGTATTTT.

This chain connects TRBV6-5 to TRBJ1-1; D is unresolved. The V and J ends lost 2 bases and 10 bases respectively, with 14 bases between them. Germline V gene sequence: CDR1 MNHEY, CDR2 SVGAGI. This CDR3 contains 13 residues. Written as DNA, the CDR3 is TGTGCCAGCAGTTACAGCCGGAATGCCCGAGCTTTCTTT. Protein product: CASSYSRNARAFF.

V usage is TRBV3-1 and J usage is TRBJ1-2, with 7 bases aligning to TRBD1. Trimming removed 3 bases from V and 8 bases from J; junction bases left unmatched: 3. Germline CDR1 reads LGHDT; CDR2 reads YNNKEL (reference sequence). The CDR3 extends over 12 amino acids. CDR3 sequence reads: CASSQRQGGYTF. CDR3 DNA: TGTGCCAGCAGCCAGAGACAGGGCGGCTACACCTTC.

V gene TRBV21-1 combines with J gene TRBJ1-1. TRBV21-1 is labeled a pseudogene. The CDR3 is 14 residues long. CDR3 nucleotide sequence: TGTGCCACCCTCCATTCTACCCTTAAGACTGAAGCTTTCTTT. Its translation is CATLHSTLKTEAFF.

The chain employs TRBV4-2 and TRBJ1-5; D not resolved. This CDR3 region has 15 residues. The germline V and J ends were trimmed by 1 base and 0 bases, with 7 bases remaining between them. Germline V gene lookup returns CDR1 LGHNA and CDR2 YNFKEQ. The CDR3 region is CASSQGEYSNQPQHF. In DNA, the CDR3 is TGTGCCAGCAGCCAAGGGGAGTATAGCAATCAGCCCCAGCATTTT.

The chain employs TRBV14 and TRBJ1-1; 8 bases align to TRBD1. Germline-derived CDR1 and CDR2 are SGHDN and FVKESK. Trimming removed 5 bases from V and 6 bases from J; junction bases left unmatched: 8. The CDR3 runs to 14 residues. The CDR3 DNA follows: TGTGCCAGCAGCGTTCCGGGACAGGTCGCTGAAGCTTTCTTT. Amino acids: CASSVPGQVAEAFF.

The CDR3 region is CASSPTLDKDPISGYTF. The CDR3 DNA sequence: TGCGCCAGCAGCCCCACCCTTGACAAGGATCCCATTTCAGGCTACACCTTC. The V gene is TRBV4-1, the J gene TRBJ1-2; D is undetermined. V was clipped by 4 bases and J by 8 bases, with 26 bases between them. Germline CDR1 is MGHRA and CDR2 is YSYEKL. CDR3 length: 17 amino acids.

The chain is built from TRBV2 and TRBJ1-2, with a possible D match to TRBD1 (6 bases). The germline gives CDR1 SNHLY, CDR2 FYNNEI. This CDR3 is built from 13 residues. The ends were cut back, 6 bases at V and 5 bases at J, with 13 bases in the middle. The CDR3 loop reads CASRPGQTYGYTF. In DNA, the CDR3 is TGTGCCAGCAGGCCCGGACAGACTTATGGCTACACCTTC.

This rearrangement joins TRBV6-5 to TRBJ2-6; D not certain. CDR1 and CDR2 from the germline V gene are MNHEY and SVGAGI. This CDR3 contains 16 residues. Trimming took off 2 bases at V and 2 bases at J, with 10 bases between the two ends. DNA of the CDR3: TGTGCCAGCAGTTACCACCGGGCAGCTGGGGCCAACGTCCTGACTTTC. Residues: CASSYHRAAGANVLTF.

CDR3 sequence: CSASSPDRGDNQPQHF. CDR3 coding DNA: TGCAGTGCTAGTTCCCCGGACCGAGGAGACAATCAGCCCCAGCATTTT. The chain recombines TRBV20-1 with TRBJ1-5; no clear D gene. Trimming cost V 3 bases and J 3 bases, with 18 bases left between them. The CDR3 has 16 amino acids. CDR1 DFQATT and CDR2 SNEGSKA come from the germline V gene (reference sequence).

The V call is TRBV30, the J call TRBJ1-1; a possible D gene is TRBD1 (6 bases). This CDR3 spans 14 amino acids. In germline, CDR1 is GTSNPN, CDR2 SVGIG (reference sequence). V was trimmed by 7 bases and J by 0 bases, leaving 15 bases between them. The CDR3 spells CALTRQVMNTEAFF. In DNA, the CDR3 is TGTGCCTTAACCCGACAGGTGATGAACACTGAAGCTTTCTTT.

The chain recombines TRBV20-1 with TRBJ2-5, with 7 bases matching TRBD2. The CDR3 spans 12 residues. The trim removed 5 bases at V and 5 bases at J, leaving 5 bases unmatched. Germline loops: CDR1 DFQATT, CDR2 SNEGSKA (reference sequence). CDR3: CSAELARETQYF. The DNA for the CDR3 is TGCAGTGCTGAACTAGCGCGGGAGACCCAGTACTTC.

The chain carries TRBV7-8 and TRBJ2-2; tentatively, D is TRBD2 (6 bases). Germline CDR1 and CDR2: SGHVS and FQNEAQ. The CDR3 is 16 residues long. V was trimmed by 4 bases and J by 2 bases, leaving 14 bases between them. This chain's CDR3 is CASSSRDFSNTGELFF. The CDR3 DNA is TGTGCCAGCAGCTCGAGGGACTTCTCTAACACCGGGGAGCTGTTTTTT.

The CDR3 DNA reads as TGTGCCAGCAGGCCCTCGTTGGCAGTTCTGGAAGCTTTCTTT. It codes for CASRPSLAVLEAFF. This chain joins TRBV28 and TRBJ1-1; D not resolved. The CDR3 is made up of 14 amino acids. The germline CDR1 and CDR2 sequences are MDHEN and SYDVKM. Trimming stripped 6 bases from V and 8 bases from J, with 19 bases between. The whole variable domain, remainder taken from reference TRBV28 and TRBJ1-1, is DVKVTQSSRYLVKRTGEKVFLECVQDMDHENMFWYRQDPGLGLRLIYFSYDVKMKEKGDIPEGYSVSREKKERFSLILESASTNQTSMYLCASRPSLAVLEAFFGQGTRLTVV.

The chain is built from TRBV11-2 and TRBJ2-5, with TRBD1 matching 9 bases. Germline V gene sequence: CDR1 SGHAT, CDR2 FQNNGV. The CDR3 extends over 14 amino acids. V lost 5 bases and J lost 5; bases outside the gene matches: 6. The CDR3 protein is CASSTGTGIETQYF. CDR3 in DNA: TGTGCCAGCAGCACCGGGACAGGGATCGAGACCCAGTACTTC.

The chain is built from TRBV12-5 and TRBJ1-2; D not resolved. The V gene's germline CDR1 is LGHNT and CDR2 FRNRAP. This CDR3 has 12 amino acids. Trimming shortened V by 2 bases and J by 8 bases, and 9 bases separated the two germline ends. CDR3 in amino acids: CASGLITQGYTF. The CDR3 bases are TGTGCTAGTGGTTTGATTACCCAAGGCTACACCTTC.

The chain carries TRBV6-5 and TRBJ1-1, with D perhaps TRBD1 (5 bases). The V and J ends lost 8 bases and 0 bases respectively, with 16 bases between them. The CDR3 runs to 15 residues. Per germline, CDR1 MNHEY and CDR2 SVGAGI. DNA of the CDR3: TGTGCCAGCGCTTCGTGGGGGATAATGAACACTGAAGCTTTCTTT. It encodes CASASWGIMNTEAFF.

The chain joins TRBV20-1 to TRBJ2-5, with 7 bases matching TRBD2. After removal of 6 bases from V and 1 base from J, the junction contained 11 bases not matched to a gene. This CDR3 region has 15 residues. The germline gives CDR1 DFQATT, CDR2 SNEGSKA (reference sequence). CDR3 residues: CSAQLRGTLQETQYF. The CDR3 region has the DNA TGCAGTGCCCAGCTGCGGGGGACCCTCCAAGAGACCCAGTACTTC.

This clonotype was picked up a small number of times. V is TRBV7-9 and J is TRBJ2-1; 7 bases map to TRBD2. The CDR3 runs to 14 residues. The germline gives CDR1 SEHNR, CDR2 FQNEAQ (reference sequence). V lost 2 bases and J lost 3; bases outside the gene matches: 1. The CDR3 region is CASSLSGDYNEQFF. The DNA of the CDR3 is TGTGCCAGCAGCTTAAGCGGGGACTACAATGAGCAGTTCTTC.

The chain recombines TRBV13 with TRBJ1-2, with 8 bases that match TRBD1. J was trimmed by 4 bases and V by 6 bases; bases with no gene match: 7. The CDR3 consists of 14 residues. Germline CDR1 PRHDT, CDR2 FYEKMQ (reference sequence). Here the CDR3 reads CASRLGTGVYGYTF. The CDR3, as DNA: TGTGCCAGCAGACTCGGGACAGGAGTCTATGGCTACACCTTC. Full variable domain (missing parts from reference TRBV13 and TRBJ1-2): AAGVIQSPRHLIKEKRETATLKCYPIPRHDTVYWYQQGPGQDPQFLISFYEKMQSDKGSIPDRFSAQQFSDYHSELNMSSLELGDSALYFCASRLGTGVYGYTFGSGTRLTVV.

The chain carries TRBV28 and TRBJ2-1, with D possibly matching TRBD2 (5 bases). CDR1 is MDHEN, CDR2 SYDVKM, per germline. V lost 5 bases, J lost 7 bases, and 21 bases lay in between. The CDR3 is 16 residues long. CDR3 protein: CASSDLSLASLNEQFF. The CDR3 nucleotides are TGTGCCAGCAGTGATCTGTCGCTGGCTAGCCTAAATGAGCAGTTCTTC.

The V call is TRBV30, the J call TRBJ2-3; D may be TRBD1 (5 bases). This CDR3 is 15 amino acids long. Germline CDR1 and CDR2: GTSNPN and SVGIG (reference sequence). V was clipped by 3 bases and J by 0 bases, with 13 bases between them. The CDR3 bases are TGTGCCTGGAGACTTAGACAGAAAAGCACAGATACGCAGTATTTT. This encodes CAWRLRQKSTDTQYF.

The chain combines TRBV5-4 with TRBJ2-3; D perhaps matches TRBD2 (6 bases). Trimming took off 4 bases at V and 0 bases at J, with 15 bases between the two ends. The CDR3 totals 16 residues. The germline V gene encodes CDR1 SGHNT and CDR2 YYREEE (reference sequence). The CDR3 DNA is TGTGCCAGCAGCCGAGGCGGAGGGTCTAGCACAGATACGCAGTATTTT. It translates to CASSRGGGSSTDTQYF.

The chain uses TRBV20-1 and TRBJ1-2, with 10 bases aligning to TRBD1. The J segment lost 8 bases and the V segment lost 0 bases, leaving 3 bases of the junction unmatched. The germline V gene has CDR1 DFQATT and CDR2 SNEGSKA (reference sequence). This CDR3 spans 13 amino acids. CDR3 sequence reads: CSARETGGGGYTF. DNA of the CDR3: TGCAGTGCTAGAGAGACAGGGGGCGGAGGCTACACCTTC.

The chain joins TRBV5-1 to TRBJ2-5; D is unclear. V shed 4 bases and J shed 0 bases, with 13 bases lying between them. The V gene's germline CDR1 is SGHRS and CDR2 YFSETQ. This CDR3 has 15 residues. The CDR3 nucleotides read TGCGCCAGCAGCCACCGAGCGACGTACCAAGAGACCCAGTACTTC. Encoded protein: CASSHRATYQETQYF. The whole variable domain, filled in from reference TRBV5-1 and TRBJ2-5, reads KAGVTQTPRYLIKTRGQQVTLSCSPISGHRSVSWYQQTPGQGLQFLFEYFSETQRNKGNFPGRFSGRQFSNSRSEMNVSTLELGDSALYLCASSHRATYQETQYFGPGTRLLVL.

This rearrangement joins TRBV15 to TRBJ1-1; 9 nucleotides line up with TRBD1. Germline V lookup: CDR1 LNHNV, CDR2 YYDKDF (reference sequence). V lost 2 bases and J lost 2; bases outside the gene matches: 9. This CDR3 region has 17 residues. For the CDR3, the DNA is TGTGCCACCAGCAGATCGCCGGGACAGGGCATAAACACTGAAGCTTTCTTT. Protein: CATSRSPGQGINTEAFF.

The V call is TRBV5-1, the J call TRBJ2-1, with 10 positions matching TRBD2. The CDR3 is 14 residues long. Trimming removed 5 bases from V and 7 bases from J; junction bases left unmatched: 6. Germline CDR1 is SGHRS and CDR2 is YFSETQ. The CDR3 region is CASSTGLAVNEQFF. In DNA, the CDR3 is TGCGCCAGCAGTACTGGACTAGCGGTTAATGAGCAGTTCTTC.

The chain joins TRBV5-1 to TRBJ2-3; 8 bases align to TRBD2. With 5 bases clipped from V and 0 bases from J, the junction kept 8 bases outside the gene matches. CDR1 and CDR2 from the germline V gene are SGHRS and YFSETQ. The CDR3 is 16 amino acids. This CDR3 reads CASRKLAALSTDTQYF. In DNA, the CDR3 is TGCGCCAGCAGAAAACTAGCGGCGCTTAGCACAGATACGCAGTATTTT.